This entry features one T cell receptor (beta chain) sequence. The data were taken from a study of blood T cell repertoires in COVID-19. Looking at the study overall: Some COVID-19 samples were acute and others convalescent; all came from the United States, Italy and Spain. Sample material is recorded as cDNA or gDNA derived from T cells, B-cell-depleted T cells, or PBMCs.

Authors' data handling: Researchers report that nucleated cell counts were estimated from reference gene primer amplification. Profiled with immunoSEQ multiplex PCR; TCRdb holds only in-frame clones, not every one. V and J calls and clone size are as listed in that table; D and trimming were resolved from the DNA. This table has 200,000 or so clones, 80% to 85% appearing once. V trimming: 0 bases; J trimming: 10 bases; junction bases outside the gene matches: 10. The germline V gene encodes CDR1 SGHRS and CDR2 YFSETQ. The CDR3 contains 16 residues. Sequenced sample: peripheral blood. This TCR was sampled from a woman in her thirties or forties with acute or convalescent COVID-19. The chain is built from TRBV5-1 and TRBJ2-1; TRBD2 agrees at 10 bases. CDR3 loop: CASSLEGTSVRGEQFF. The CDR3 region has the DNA TGCGCCAGCAGCTTGGAAGGGACTAGCGTCAGGGGAGAGCAGTTCTTC. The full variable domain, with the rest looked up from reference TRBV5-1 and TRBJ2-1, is KAGVTQTPRYLIKTRGQQVTLSCSPISGHRSVSWYQQTPGQGLQFLFEYFSETQRNKGNFPGRFSGRQFSNSRSEMNVSTLELGDSALYLCASSLEGTSVRGEQFFGPGTRLTVL.